This TCR beta chain was identified during a study of cytomegalovirus exposure and HLA in healthy donors. Regarding the study as a whole: The authors listed over 150 TCR beta chains as cytomegalovirus-associated. A missense variant in DCLRE1C was later tied to TCR beta V- and J-gene trimming. Accounts indicate the classifier identified cytomegalovirus status with strong specificity and sensitivity.

This clone occurred a few times. The antigen is not known. The CDR3 spans 15 residues. J gave up 3 bases and V 2 bases, and 6 bases lay outside the gene matches. Germline values: CDR1 SGHTS, CDR2 YDEGEE. The PCR contained 60 Vbeta and 13 Jbeta primers. Per the authors' pipeline: Later analysis identified 65 million to 80 million unique TCR beta chains, approximately 11 million shared. The protocol was immunoSEQ multiplex PCR, while the TCRdb copy is restricted to in-frame clones and leaves out a portion. V and J calls plus clone size are reproduced from that table; the DNA served to infer D and trimming. The table shows roughly 110,000 clones, with roughly 75% occurring only once.

The source is a man between 40 and 49 years old in good health and CMV-seronegative. Sample: PBMCs. The chain employs TRBV5-8 and TRBJ2-3; 7 nucleotides match TRBD2. The CDR3 here is CASSFLAVGTDTQYF. The CDR3 nucleotides are TGTGCCAGCAGCTTTCTAGCGGTTGGTACAGATACGCAGTATTTT.